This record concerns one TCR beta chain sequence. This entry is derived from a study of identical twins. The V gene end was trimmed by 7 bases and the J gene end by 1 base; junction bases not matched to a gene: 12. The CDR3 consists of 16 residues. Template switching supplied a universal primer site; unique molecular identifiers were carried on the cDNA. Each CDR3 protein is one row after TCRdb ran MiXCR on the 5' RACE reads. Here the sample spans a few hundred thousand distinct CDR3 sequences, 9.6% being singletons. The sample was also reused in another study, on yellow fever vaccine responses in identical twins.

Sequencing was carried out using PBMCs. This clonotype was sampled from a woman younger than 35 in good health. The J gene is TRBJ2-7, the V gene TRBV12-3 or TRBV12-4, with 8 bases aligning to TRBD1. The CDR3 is CASTTTRQGRSYEQYF. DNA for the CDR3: TGTGCCAGCACGACAACTAGACAGGGGAGGTCCTACGAGCAGTACTTC.